Listed here are 14 T cell receptor beta chains from one sample, sequenced in a study. MiXCR was run by TCRdb on the RT-PCR reads, yielding one entry per CDR3 protein. This table has about 680,000 distinct CDR3 sequences, 13% to 15% appearing once. The sequenced sample was memory CD4+ T cells from blood. These receptor sequences come from a female donor in good health, serving as a healthy control.

This clonotype was detected many times. The chain joins TRBV4-1 to TRBJ2-1; perhaps TRBD1 as D (6 bases). The V gene lost 6 bases and the J gene lost 0 bases, with 15 bases spanning the gap. Germline values: CDR1 MGHRA, CDR2 YSYEKL. This CDR3 is built from 16 residues. The DNA for the CDR3 is TGCGCCAGCAGACCCTTGAGGGGGAACTCCTACAATGAGCAGTTCTTC. This sequence encodes CASRPLRGNSYNEQFF.

The CDR3 coding sequence is TGTGCCAGCAGCTTAGATCTGAACTCCTACAATGAGCAGTTCTTC. This gives the protein CASSLDLNSYNEQFF. V usage is TRBV5-5 and J usage is TRBJ2-1; D remains ambiguous. This CDR3 region has 15 residues. Trimming cost V 2 bases and J 0 bases, with 9 bases left between them. Germline CDR1 reads SGHKS; CDR2 reads YYEKEE (reference sequence).

This clonotype has a count of ten or more. The chain couples TRBV5-1 to TRBJ1-2; D unresolved. The length of the CDR3 is 13 residues. The germline gives CDR1 SGHRS, CDR2 YFSETQ. V shed 4 bases and J shed 4 bases, with 11 bases lying between them. CDR3 in amino acids: CASSPAVPYGYTF. CDR3 bases: TGCGCCAGCAGCCCGGCAGTACCCTATGGCTACACCTTC.

This sequence joins TRBV29-1 and TRBJ2-1, with 11 positions matching TRBD2. With V trimmed by 4 bases and J by 3 bases, 2 bases remained unmatched. This CDR3 is built from 14 residues. The V gene's germline CDR1 is SQVTM and CDR2 ANQGSEA. The DNA for the CDR3 is TGCAGCGTTGGGACTAGCGGGTTCTACAATGAGCAGTTCTTC. It codes for CSVGTSGFYNEQFF.

Only a few counts were recorded for this clonotype. V and J are TRBV6-4 and TRBJ1-6; D unresolved. This CDR3 region has 13 residues. The ends were cut back, 3 bases at V and 7 bases at J, with 7 bases in the middle. The germline V gene encodes CDR1 MRHNA and CDR2 SNTAGT. The CDR3 coding sequence is TGTGCCAGCAGTGAGGGGTGGAATTCACCCCTCCACTTT. Its translation is CASSEGWNSPLHF.

This clonotype has just a few counts. The chain carries TRBV5-1 and TRBJ2-1; D may be TRBD2 (5 bases). The germline gives CDR1 SGHRS, CDR2 YFSETQ. With 4 bases removed from V and 6 bases from J, the gap between germline ends came to 17 bases. The CDR3 totals 15 residues. The CDR3 region has the DNA TGCGCCAGCAGCGAAAGGGCCGGGAAGGGCAATGAGCAGTTCTTC. Translation: CASSERAGKGNEQFF.

This clonotype was seen at least ten times. The rearrangement uses TRBV4-2 and TRBJ2-7, with D possibly TRBD2 on 5 matching bases. The CDR3 has 16 amino acids. V was trimmed by 0 bases and J by 3 bases, leaving 15 bases between them. Germline-derived CDR1 and CDR2 are LGHNA and YNFKEQ. CDR3 region: CASSQDSAVGVYEQYF. CDR3 DNA: TGTGCCAGCAGCCAAGATTCAGCGGTTGGGGTCTACGAGCAGTACTTC.

In its sample, this clonotype was seen many times. This chain connects TRBV29-1 to TRBJ1-5; 7 bases match TRBD1. V trimming: 5 bases; J trimming: 0 bases; junction bases outside the gene matches: 13. There are 17 residues in the CDR3. Germline V gene sequence: CDR1 SQVTM, CDR2 ANQGSEA. As DNA, the CDR3 is TGCAGCGTTCAGCTGACAGGGATGTGGGATAGCAATCAGCCCCAGCATTTT. This encodes CSVQLTGMWDSNQPQHF.

The rearrangement uses TRBV7-2 and TRBJ2-1; 8 nucleotides line up with TRBD2. Germline assignment: CDR1 SGHTA and CDR2 FQGNSA. The CDR3 is 17 amino acids. The trim removed 0 bases at V and 5 bases at J, leaving 9 bases unmatched. This chain's CDR3 is CASSLAGASGWNNEQFF. CDR3 nucleotides: TGTGCCAGCAGCTTAGCAGGCGCTAGCGGGTGGAACAATGAGCAGTTCTTC.

The chain couples TRBV20-1 to TRBJ2-3; 7 bases agree with TRBD1. The CDR3 is made up of 11 amino acids. V trimming: 5 bases; J trimming: 5 bases; junction bases outside the gene matches: 1. Germline lookup yields CDR1 DFQATT and CDR2 SNEGSKA (reference sequence). The CDR3 DNA is TGCAGTGCTCACAGGGGAGATACGCAGTATTTT. Residues: CSAHRGDTQYF.

This clonotype was counted only a few times. The chain links TRBV11-1 to TRBJ2-2; D gene uncertain. The germline V gene has CDR1 SGHAT and CDR2 FQDESV (reference sequence). The CDR3 is 15 residues long. Deletions cut 1 base from V and 1 base from J, with 7 bases between. In nucleotides, the CDR3 is TGTGCCAGCAGCTTAGGTTGGCAGAACACCGGGGAGCTGTTTTTT. Translated, it gives CASSLGWQNTGELFF.

This chain connects TRBV28 to TRBJ1-2; D remains unclear. This CDR3 region has 15 residues. The germline CDR1 and CDR2 sequences are MDHEN and SYDVKM. Trimming left V 5 bases short and J 2 bases short, with 15 bases between. CDR3 DNA: TGTGCCAGCAGTGCTTATGCGGGCACAAACTATGGCTACACCTTC. Its protein is CASSAYAGTNYGYTF.

As DNA, the CDR3 is TGTGCCAGCAGTTTCTCGGGGCATGGCTACACCTTC. It encodes CASSFSGHGYTF. V and J are TRBV12-3 or TRBV12-4 and TRBJ1-2; D may be TRBD1 (5 bases). Trimming shortened V by 3 bases and J by 6 bases, and 8 bases separated the two germline ends. This CDR3 is 12 amino acids long.

This clonotype was seen only a few times. V is TRBV4-3 and J is TRBJ2-2, with 7 bases that match TRBD1. The CDR3 runs 16 residues. J gave up 6 bases and V 3 bases, and 10 bases lay outside the gene matches. Germline V gene lookup returns CDR1 LGHNA and CDR2 YSLEER. The CDR3 nucleotides read TGCGCCAGCAGCCAGGCCGGGACAGAAGTATCCGGGGAGCTGTTTTTT. Translated: CASSQAGTEVSGELFF.